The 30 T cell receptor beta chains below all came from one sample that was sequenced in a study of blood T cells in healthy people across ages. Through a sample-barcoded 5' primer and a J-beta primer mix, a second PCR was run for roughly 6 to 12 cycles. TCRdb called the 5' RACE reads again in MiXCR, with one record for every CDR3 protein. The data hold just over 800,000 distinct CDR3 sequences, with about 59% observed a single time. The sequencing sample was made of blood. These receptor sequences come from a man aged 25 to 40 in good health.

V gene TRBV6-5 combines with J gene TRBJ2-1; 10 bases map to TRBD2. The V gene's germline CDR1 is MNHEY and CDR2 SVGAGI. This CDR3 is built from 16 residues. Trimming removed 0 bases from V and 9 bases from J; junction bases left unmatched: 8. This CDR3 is CASSYSILAGSSEQFF. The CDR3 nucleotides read TGTGCCAGCAGTTACTCGATACTAGCGGGGTCCAGTGAGCAGTTCTTC.

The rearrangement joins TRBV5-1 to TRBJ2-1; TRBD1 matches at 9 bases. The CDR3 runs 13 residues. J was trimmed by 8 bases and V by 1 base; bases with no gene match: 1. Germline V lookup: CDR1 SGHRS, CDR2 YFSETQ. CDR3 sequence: CASSLNRGHEQFF. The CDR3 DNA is TGCGCCAGCAGCTTGAACAGGGGGCATGAGCAGTTCTTC.

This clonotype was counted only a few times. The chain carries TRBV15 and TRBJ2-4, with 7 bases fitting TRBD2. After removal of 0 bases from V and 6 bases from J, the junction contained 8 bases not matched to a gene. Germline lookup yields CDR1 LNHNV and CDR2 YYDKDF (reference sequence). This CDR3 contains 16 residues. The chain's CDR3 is CATSRDQTGGGNIQYF. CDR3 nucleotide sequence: TGTGCCACCAGCAGAGATCAGACGGGGGGTGGAAACATTCAGTACTTC.

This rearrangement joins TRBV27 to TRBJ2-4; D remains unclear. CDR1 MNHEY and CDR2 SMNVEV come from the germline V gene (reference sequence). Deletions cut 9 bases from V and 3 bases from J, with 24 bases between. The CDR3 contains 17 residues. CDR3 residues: CASRPDVTEIDKNIQYF. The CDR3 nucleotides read TGTGCCAGTCGGCCCGATGTTACAGAAATTGACAAAAACATTCAGTACTTC.

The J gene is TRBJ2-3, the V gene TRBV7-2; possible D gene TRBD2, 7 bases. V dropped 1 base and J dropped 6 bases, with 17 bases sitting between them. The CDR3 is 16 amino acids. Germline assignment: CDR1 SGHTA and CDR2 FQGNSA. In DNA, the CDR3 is TGTGCCAGCAGCTTAGGGGCGGGGGCGGCATACGATACGCAGTATTTT. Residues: CASSLGAGAAYDTQYF.

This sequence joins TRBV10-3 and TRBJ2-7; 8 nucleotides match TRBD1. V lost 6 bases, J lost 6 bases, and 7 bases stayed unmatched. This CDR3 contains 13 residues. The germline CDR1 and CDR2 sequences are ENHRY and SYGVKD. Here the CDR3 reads CAIRPDRGGEQYF. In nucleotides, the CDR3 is TGTGCCATCAGACCCGACAGGGGAGGCGAGCAGTACTTC.

Here the CDR3 DNA reads TGTGCCAGCAGGCGGGGGCACAATGAGCAGTTCTTC. Its protein is CASRRGHNEQFF. The chain combines TRBV12-3 or TRBV12-4 with TRBJ2-1, with D possibly being TRBD2 (7 bases). The CDR3 covers 12 residues. Between the trimmed V and J ends, which lost 6 bases and 5 bases, there was a span of 8 bases.

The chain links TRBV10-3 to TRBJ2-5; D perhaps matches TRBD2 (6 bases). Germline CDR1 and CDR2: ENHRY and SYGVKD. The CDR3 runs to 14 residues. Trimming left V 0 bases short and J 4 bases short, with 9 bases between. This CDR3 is CAISESEGLETQYF. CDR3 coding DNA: TGTGCCATCAGTGAGTCGGAGGGTTTAGAGACCCAGTACTTC.

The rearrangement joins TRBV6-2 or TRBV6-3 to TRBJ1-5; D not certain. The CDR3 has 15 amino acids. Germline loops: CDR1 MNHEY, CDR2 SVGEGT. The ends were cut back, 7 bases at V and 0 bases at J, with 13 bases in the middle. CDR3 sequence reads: CASTNTGYSNQPQHF. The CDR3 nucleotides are TGTGCCAGCACCAACACCGGTTATAGCAATCAGCCCCAGCATTTT.

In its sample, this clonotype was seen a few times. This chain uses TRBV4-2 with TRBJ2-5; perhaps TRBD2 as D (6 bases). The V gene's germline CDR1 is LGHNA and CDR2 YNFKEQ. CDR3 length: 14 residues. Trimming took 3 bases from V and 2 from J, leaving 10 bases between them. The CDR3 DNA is TGTGCCAGCAGCCAGGGACTTACTCAAGAGACCCAGTACTTC. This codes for CASSQGLTQETQYF.

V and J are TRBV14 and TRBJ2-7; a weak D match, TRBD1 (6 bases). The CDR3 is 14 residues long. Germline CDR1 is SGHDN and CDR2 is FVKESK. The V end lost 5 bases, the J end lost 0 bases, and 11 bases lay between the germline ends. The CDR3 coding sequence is TGTGCCAGCAGCGAGACAGGTACCTCCTACGAGCAGTACTTC. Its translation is CASSETGTSYEQYF.

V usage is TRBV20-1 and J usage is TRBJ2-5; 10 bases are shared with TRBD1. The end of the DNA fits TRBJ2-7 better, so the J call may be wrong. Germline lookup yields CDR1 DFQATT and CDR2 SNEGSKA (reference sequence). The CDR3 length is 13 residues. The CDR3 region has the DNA TGCAGTGGTTCCGGGACAGGGGTCCACGAGCAGTACTTC. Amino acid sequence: CSGSGTGVHEQYF.

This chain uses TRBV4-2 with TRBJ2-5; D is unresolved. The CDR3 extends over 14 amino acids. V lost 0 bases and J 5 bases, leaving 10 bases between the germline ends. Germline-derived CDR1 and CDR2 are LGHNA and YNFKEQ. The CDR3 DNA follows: TGTGCCAGCAGCCAAGAGGGCCTCGGGGAGACCCAGTACTTC. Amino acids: CASSQEGLGETQYF.

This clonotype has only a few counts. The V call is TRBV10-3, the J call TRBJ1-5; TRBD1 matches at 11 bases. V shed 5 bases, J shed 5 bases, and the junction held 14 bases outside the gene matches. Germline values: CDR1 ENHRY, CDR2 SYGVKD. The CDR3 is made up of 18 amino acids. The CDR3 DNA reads TGTGCCATCAGTCCTACGAATCCGGGGACAGGGGGAGATCAGCCCCAGCATTTT. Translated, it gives CAISPTNPGTGGDQPQHF.

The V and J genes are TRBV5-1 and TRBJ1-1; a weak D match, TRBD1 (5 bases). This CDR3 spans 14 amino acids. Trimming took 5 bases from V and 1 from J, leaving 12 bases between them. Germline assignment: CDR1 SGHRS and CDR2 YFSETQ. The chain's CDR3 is CASSDQGANTEAFF. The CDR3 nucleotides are TGCGCCAGCAGTGATCAGGGAGCGAACACTGAAGCTTTCTTT.

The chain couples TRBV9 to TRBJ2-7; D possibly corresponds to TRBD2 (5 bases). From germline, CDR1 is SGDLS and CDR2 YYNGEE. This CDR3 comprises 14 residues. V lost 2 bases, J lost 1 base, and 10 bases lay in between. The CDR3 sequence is CASSVEWESYEQYF. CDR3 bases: TGTGCCAGCAGCGTTGAGTGGGAGTCCTACGAGCAGTACTTC.

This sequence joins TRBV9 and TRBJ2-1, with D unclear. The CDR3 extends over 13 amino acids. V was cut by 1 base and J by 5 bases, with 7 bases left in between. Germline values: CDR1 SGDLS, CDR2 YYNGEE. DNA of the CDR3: TGTGCCAGCAGCGTACGGCCTGACAATGAGCAGTTCTTC. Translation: CASSVRPDNEQFF.

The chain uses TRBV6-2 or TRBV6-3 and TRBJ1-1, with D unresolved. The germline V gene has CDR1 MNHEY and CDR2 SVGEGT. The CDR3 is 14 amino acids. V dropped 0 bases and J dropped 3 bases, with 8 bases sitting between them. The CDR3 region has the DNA TGTGCCAGCAGTTACTCTTTGAGGGACACTGAAGCTTTCTTT. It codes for CASSYSLRDTEAFF.

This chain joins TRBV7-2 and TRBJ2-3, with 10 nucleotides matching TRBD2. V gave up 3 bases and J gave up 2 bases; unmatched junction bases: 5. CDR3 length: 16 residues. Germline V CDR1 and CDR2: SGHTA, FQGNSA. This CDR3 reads CASSLASGGHTDTQYF. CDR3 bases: TGTGCCAGCAGCTTGGCTAGCGGGGGACACACAGATACGCAGTATTTT. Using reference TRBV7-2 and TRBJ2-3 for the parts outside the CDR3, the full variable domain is GAGVSQSPSNKVTEKGKDVELRCDPISGHTALYWYRQSLGQGLEFLIYFQGNSAPDKSGLPSDRFSAERTGGSVSTLTIQRTQQEDSAVYLCASSLASGGHTDTQYFGPGTRLTVL.

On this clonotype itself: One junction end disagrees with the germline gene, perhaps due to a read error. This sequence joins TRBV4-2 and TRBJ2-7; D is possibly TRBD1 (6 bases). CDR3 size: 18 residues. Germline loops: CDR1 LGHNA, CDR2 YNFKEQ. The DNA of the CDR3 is TGTGCCAGCGGCCAACGGCAGGGGTTGGGCGGTCCGACCTACGAGCAGTACTTC. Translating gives CASGQRQGLGGPTYEQYF.

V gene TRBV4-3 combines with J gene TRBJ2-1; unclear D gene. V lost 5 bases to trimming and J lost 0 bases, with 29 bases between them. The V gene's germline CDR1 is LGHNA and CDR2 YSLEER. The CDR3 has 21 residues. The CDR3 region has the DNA TGCGCCAGCAGCAGGAAGTCATGGGCAGATCGGACCCGAAGCTCCTACAATGAGCAGTTCTTC. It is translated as CASSRKSWADRTRSSYNEQFF.

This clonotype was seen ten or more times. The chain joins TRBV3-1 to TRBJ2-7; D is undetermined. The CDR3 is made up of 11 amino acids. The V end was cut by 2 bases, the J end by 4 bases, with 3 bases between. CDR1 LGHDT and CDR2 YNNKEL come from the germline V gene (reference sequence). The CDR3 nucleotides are TGTGCCAGCAGCCAATTTTACGAGCAGTACTTC. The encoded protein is CASSQFYEQYF.

The CDR3 protein is CASSSDINRSPNQPQHF. The CDR3 DNA reads TGTGCCAGCAGCTCTGACATTAACAGGTCACCTAATCAGCCCCAGCATTTT. The rearrangement joins TRBV7-9 to TRBJ1-5; possible D gene TRBD1, 5 bases. Trimming removed 4 bases at V and 4 bases at J, with 20 bases between. This CDR3 comprises 17 residues. Germline V gene data show CDR1 as SEHNR and CDR2 as FQNEAQ (reference sequence).

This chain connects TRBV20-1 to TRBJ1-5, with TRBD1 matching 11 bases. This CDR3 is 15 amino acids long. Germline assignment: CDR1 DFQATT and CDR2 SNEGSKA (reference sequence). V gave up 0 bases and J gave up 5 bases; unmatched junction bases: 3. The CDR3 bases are TGCAGTGCTAGAGATCGGGGACAGGGGGATCAGCCCCAGCATTTT. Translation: CSARDRGQGDQPQHF.

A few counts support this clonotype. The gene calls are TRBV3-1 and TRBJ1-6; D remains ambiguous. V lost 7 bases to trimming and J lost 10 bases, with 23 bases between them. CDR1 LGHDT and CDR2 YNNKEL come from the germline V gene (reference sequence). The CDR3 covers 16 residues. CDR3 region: CASTPDQTGLDSPLHF. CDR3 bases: TGTGCCAGCACCCCTGACCAGACGGGCTTGGACTCACCCCTCCACTTT.

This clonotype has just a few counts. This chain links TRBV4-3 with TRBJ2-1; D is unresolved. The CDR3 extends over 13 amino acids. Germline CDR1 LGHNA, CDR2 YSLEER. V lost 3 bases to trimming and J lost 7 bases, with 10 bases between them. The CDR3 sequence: CASSQAPRNEQFF. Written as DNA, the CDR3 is TGCGCCAGCAGCCAGGCCCCACGGAATGAGCAGTTCTTC.

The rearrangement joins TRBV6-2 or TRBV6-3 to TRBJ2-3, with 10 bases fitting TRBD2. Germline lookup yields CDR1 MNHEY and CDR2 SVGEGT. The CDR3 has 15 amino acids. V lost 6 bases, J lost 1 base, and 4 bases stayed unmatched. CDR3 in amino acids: CASSSGTSGTDTQYF. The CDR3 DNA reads TGTGCCAGCAGCTCCGGGACTAGCGGCACAGATACGCAGTATTTT.

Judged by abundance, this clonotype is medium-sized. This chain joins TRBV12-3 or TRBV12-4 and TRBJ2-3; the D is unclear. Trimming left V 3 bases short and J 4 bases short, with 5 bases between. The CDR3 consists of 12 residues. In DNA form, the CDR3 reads TGTGCCAGCAGTTTCGGCCCAGATACGCAGTATTTT. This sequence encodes CASSFGPDTQYF.

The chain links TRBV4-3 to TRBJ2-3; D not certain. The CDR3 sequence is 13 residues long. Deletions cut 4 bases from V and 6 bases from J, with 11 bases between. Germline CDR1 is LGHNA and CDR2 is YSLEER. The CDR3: CASSPRGVDTQYF. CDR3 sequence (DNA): TGCGCCAGCAGCCCTCGAGGAGTTGATACGCAGTATTTT.

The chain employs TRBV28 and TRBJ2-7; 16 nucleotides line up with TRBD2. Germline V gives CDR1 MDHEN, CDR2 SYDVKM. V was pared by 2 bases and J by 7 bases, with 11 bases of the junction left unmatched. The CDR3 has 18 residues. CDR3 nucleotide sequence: TGTGCCAGCAGTTTAGCGGGACTAGCGGGGGGGTACTACAATGAGCAGTACTTC. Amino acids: CASSLAGLAGGYYNEQYF.